What follows is one T cell receptor (beta chain) and its context. The sample comes from a study of T cell changes during pregnancy in multiple sclerosis. Libraries were prepared by immunoSEQ multiplex PCR; TCRdb keeps only in-frame clonotypes and omits some of them. The data hold around 55,000 clones, with 80% to 90% observed a single time. The origin of this receptor is a female donor with multiple sclerosis, enrolled in a pregnancy study. The sample was CD4+ T cells from peripheral blood mononuclear cells, taken in the first trimester of pregnancy.

CDR3 in DNA: TGTGCCAGCAGTCACCGGGGGACTAGCGGGAGAAAGGGAAATGAGCAGTTCTTC. This codes for CASSHRGTSGRKGNEQFF. This chain connects TRBV27 to TRBJ2-1; 14 bases map to TRBD2. The CDR3 runs to 18 residues. V lost 5 bases to trimming and J lost 7 bases; unmatched junction nucleotides: 13. The germline V gene has CDR1 MNHEY and CDR2 SMNVEV (reference sequence).